This T cell receptor (beta chain) was retrieved from a study of blood T cells in healthy people across ages (dated by TCRdb to between 2015 and 2017). In terms of the full investigation: In model experiments, roughly one uniquely barcoded TCR beta cDNA molecule per two T cells was captured by template switching. The study analyzed two additional independent replicas of 1 million unique cDNA reads from the same blood draw for two donors, one aged 18 to 30 and one aged 80 or older. Four age groups were formed from the donors: young (average approximately 15 years), middle-aged (approximately 41), aged (roughly 56) and long-lived (more than 75). The study measured age-related changes in TCR beta repertoire diversity using deep sequencing normalized with unique cDNA molecular identifiers.

Donors were 30 to 45 systemically healthy Caucasian individuals from Russia aged 6 to 90 years. Roughly 11 milliliters of peripheral blood were drawn from each donor into EDTA-treated Vacutainer tubes. Ficoll-Paque density-gradient centrifugation was used to isolate PBMCs, with at least 6.5 million per sample. Total RNA, at least 6 micrograms per sample, was extracted from PBMCs with Trizol reagent. For every donor, flow cytometry on a PBMC aliquot measured the percentage of naive CD45RAhigh/CD27high T cells. Reading the germline V gene (reference sequence) gives CDR1 GTSNPN and CDR2 SVGIG. The CDR3 covers 14 residues, taking in both the cysteine and the phenylalanine. Solely the CDR3 DNA is kept, with 42 bases framed from the first base. Trimming removed 3 bases from V and 8 bases from J, leaving 19 bases between the germline ends. This clonotype turned up a few times. It has no known antigen specificity. No base quality information exists; no much larger clone differs at one position.

Library prep was done by 5' RACE. Sequencing was performed on an Illumina HiSeq 2500. A second PCR of roughly 7 to 12 cycles was run with a J-beta primer mix and a sample-barcoded 5' primer. Each TCR beta cDNA molecule received a unique molecular identifier from a template-switch 5' adaptor carrying 12 random nucleotides. Each sample yielded at least 2.5 million CDR3-containing paired-end reads. The Mint cDNA synthesis kit, primed by a TRBC-specific oligonucleotide, was used to synthesize first-strand cDNA from all RNA. All cDNA was treated with uracil-DNA glycosylase and then went through a first 18-cycle PCR with the universal primers M1SS and BC2_uni_R. The authors processed their data as follows. Normalization of each sample was performed by random selection of 1 million high-quality reads, each carrying a distinct molecular identifier. Reads with shared molecular identifiers were discarded instead of being binned into consensus sequences. MiTCR, with a Q25 quality threshold and the strictest error-elimination algorithm, was used for CDR3 identification, clonotype clustering and error correction. A nonparametric unseen species model with Euler transformation was used to estimate a lower bound on total TCR beta diversity. TCRdb reworked the public reads: Q25 trimming with fastp, MiXCR clone assembly, productive beta chains retained. Rows with one shared CDR3 protein collapse into an entry with the most common genes and DNA. These V and J calls derive from TCRdb rather than the authors' analysis. This sample gives approximately 960,000 distinct CDR3 sequences in total; almost 30% of them show up just once. The ten largest clones take up roughly a tenth of the sample.

The paper as a whole reports these results and caveats: Since profiling was done on bulk unsorted PBMCs, naive and antigen-experienced compartments could not be conclusively compared. Estimates of total diversity based on one million sequenced T cells were considered lower bounds and underestimates. Donor CMV infection status was unknown, potentially confounding age-related changes in expanded clonotypes. A strong correlation was found between observed TCR beta diversity and the percentage of naive T cells measured by flow cytometry. As age increased, observed TCR beta diversity per million T cells dropped in a roughly linear way, and a significant reduction was already evident by age roughly 36. The long-lived group showed more naive CD4+ T cells, fewer expanded clones and increased TCR diversity than the aged group, suggesting age selection.

The same data also went into a second study, on T cells of mothers and their children. According to the second study: The donors were nine systemically healthy Caucasian individuals, made up of three mothers and their six children. cDNA synthesis used all of the extracted RNA, with roughly 1.5 ug of RNA in each 15 ul reaction. In the second PCR, sample barcodes and 2-4 random nucleotides were introduced via the M1S primer. Over 8 million TCR beta CDR3 reads came from each mother, compared with some 3 million reads from each child. Thymic selection similarly shapes TCR recombination output in related and unrelated pairs, with minor effect from inherited differences. Normalized repertoire overlap was always slightly but never significantly higher in related than unrelated mother-child pairs. Persistent microchimeric T cell clones were not detected, at a sensitivity of 95 to 100 clones per million clonotypes. In the study, deep NGS was used to compare the TCR beta repertoires of mothers and children, and features distinguishing related mother-child pairs from unrelated individuals were sought. The mean age was roughly 40 +/- 4 years for the mothers and 11 +/- 4 years for the children. After adapter ligation with NEBNext reagents, the libraries were sequenced on Illumina HiSeq 2000 with 100+100 nt paired-end reads. To prevent cross-contamination, the mother and child libraries were prepared one month apart and sequenced in separate runs. Between roughly 500,000 and 2,100,000 distinct TCR beta clonotypes were identified per donor. Naive TCR beta clonotypes were estimated from low-frequency clonotypes matched to each donor's FACS-determined naive share, without sorting.

Recombination linked TRBV30 to TRBJ1-2; TRBD1 might be the D gene, on 5 matching bases. Sequenced sample: blood. The clonotype comes from a woman between 40 and 50 years old in good health. The CDR3 region has the sequence CAWRTPGAREGYTF. In nucleotides, the sequence is TGTGCCTGGAGAACTCCCGGGGCGCGGGAAGGCTACACCTTC.